One sample yielded the 19 T cell receptor beta chains listed below, sequenced in a study of radiation and T cells in renal cell carcinoma. Produced via immunoSEQ multiplex PCR; TCRdb's table is partial and in-frame only. The sample consists of 150,000 to 200,000 clones, roughly nine tenths of them appearing once. This sample's time point: blood 4 weeks post-SBRT, at nephrectomy. The treatment denotes: 15 Gy SBRT to primary tumor, nephrectomy 4 weeks later. Source: blood, taken from a patient whose treatment included radiotherapy and nephrectomy. These receptors originate from a woman aged 45-59 years with renal cell carcinoma.

This chain links TRBV7-9 with TRBJ2-3, with 11 bases that match TRBD2. The trim removed 6 bases at V and 3 bases at J, leaving 5 bases unmatched. Germline V CDR1 and CDR2: SEHNR, FQNEAQ (reference sequence). The CDR3 has 15 amino acids. For the CDR3, the DNA is TGTGCCAGCAGACCCACTAGCGGGGGTACAGATACGCAGTATTTT. It specifies CASRPTSGGTDTQYF. Drawing the rest from reference TRBV7-9 and TRBJ2-3, the complete variable domain is DTGVSQNPRHKITKRGQNVTFRCDPISEHNRLYWYRQTLGQGPEFLTYFQNEAQLEKSRLLSDRFSAERPKGSFSTLEIQRTEQGDSAMYLCASRPTSGGTDTQYFGPGTRLTVL.

This clone was seen only once. The genes are TRBV5-1 and TRBJ2-2; TRBD1 agrees at 9 bases. V trimming: 0 bases; J trimming: 6 bases; junction bases outside the gene matches: 9. The germline CDR1 and CDR2 sequences are SGHRS and YFSETQ. CDR3 length: 17 residues. CDR3 protein: CASSLAGTGKKAGELFF. Written as DNA, the CDR3 is TGCGCCAGCAGCTTGGCCGGGACAGGGAAGAAGGCCGGGGAGCTGTTTTTT.

This chain links TRBV18 with TRBJ2-2; the match to TRBD1 covers 8 bases. Germline V gives CDR1 KGHSH, CDR2 LQKENI. The J segment lost 1 base and the V segment lost 0 bases, leaving 4 bases of the junction unmatched. The CDR3 sequence is 17 residues long. CDR3 bases: TGTGCCAGCTCACCACCTCCGGGGACAGGGAACACCGGGGAGCTGTTTTTT. This gives the protein CASSPPPGTGNTGELFF. The full variable domain, with the rest looked up from reference TRBV18 and TRBJ2-2, is NAGVMQNPRHLVRRRGQEARLRCSPMKGHSHVYWYRQLPEEGLKFMVYLQKENIIDESGMPKERFSAEFPKEGPSILRIQQVVRGDSAAYFCASSPPPGTGNTGELFFGEGSRLTVL.

The J gene is TRBJ1-2, the V gene TRBV5-4, with TRBD1 matching over 8 bases. Germline V gene lookup returns CDR1 SGHNT and CDR2 YYREEE (reference sequence). V lost 4 bases and J lost 5; bases outside the gene matches: 7. The CDR3 is 14 amino acids. The CDR3 loop reads CASSSRQGRYGYTF. The CDR3 coding sequence is TGTGCCAGCAGCAGCCGACAGGGGAGGTATGGCTACACCTTC.

The chain couples TRBV5-5 to TRBJ1-4, with D uncertain. The CDR3 contains 17 residues. Germline CDR1 reads SGHKS; CDR2 reads YYEKEE (reference sequence). Between the trimmed V and J ends, which lost 3 bases and 0 bases, there was a span of 15 bases. The CDR3: CASSYRMPGTTNEKLFF. The CDR3 DNA reads TGTGCCAGCAGCTACCGTATGCCGGGGACAACTAATGAAAAACTGTTTTTT.

The chain couples TRBV19 to TRBJ1-4; 8 bases map to TRBD1. CDR1 and CDR2 from the germline V gene are LNHDA and SQIVND (reference sequence). V lost 7 bases, J lost 2 bases, and 9 bases stayed unmatched. The CDR3 consists of 16 residues. The CDR3 DNA follows: TGTGCCAGTACCGACAGGGGTGGGGTCACTAATGAAAAACTGTTTTTT. Translation: CASTDRGGVTNEKLFF. Looking up the rest from reference TRBV19 and TRBJ1-4 gives the full variable domain: DGGITQSPKYLFRKEGQNVTLSCEQNLNHDAMYWYRQDPGQGLRLIYYSQIVNDFQKGDIAEGYSVSREKKESFPLTVTSAQKNPTAFYLCASTDRGGVTNEKLFFGSGTQLSVL.

This chain's CDR3 is CASTPPGEYYGYTF. The CDR3 DNA sequence: TGTGCCAGCACTCCCCCGGGGGAGTACTATGGCTACACCTTC. This sequence joins TRBV7-2 and TRBJ1-2; a possible D gene is TRBD1 (5 bases). The germline V gene has CDR1 SGHTA and CDR2 FQGNSA. The CDR3 runs to 14 residues. Trimming removed 7 bases at V and 3 bases at J, with 15 bases between.

The chain has TRBV7-8 and TRBJ2-7, with D perhaps matching TRBD1 (5 bases). The CDR3 contains 17 residues. V was clipped by 2 bases and J by 0 bases, with 17 bases between them. Germline CDR1 SGHVS, CDR2 FQNEAQ. CDR3 sequence: CASSLSTIPQGSYEQYF. The DNA for the CDR3 is TGTGCCAGCAGCTTATCAACGATCCCCCAGGGCTCCTACGAGCAGTACTTC.

The J gene is TRBJ1-6, the V gene TRBV30; D is uncertain. The CDR3 is 13 residues long. Germline V gene lookup returns CDR1 GTSNPN and CDR2 SVGIG (reference sequence). The ends were cut back, 2 bases at V and 7 bases at J, with 9 bases in the middle. This CDR3 reads CAWSLDLNSPLHF. The CDR3 DNA sequence: TGTGCCTGGAGTTTGGATCTAAATTCACCCCTCCACTTT.

V usage is TRBV29-1 and J usage is TRBJ1-1; possible D gene TRBD1, 6 bases. The CDR3 totals 12 residues. Germline V gene lookup returns CDR1 SQVTM and CDR2 ANQGSEA. The V gene lost 7 bases and the J gene lost 1 base, with 10 bases spanning the gap. The CDR3 nucleotides are TGCAGCGGCCGACAGGCGAACACTGAAGCTTTCTTT. Its translation: CSGRQANTEAFF.

The chain combines TRBV19 with TRBJ1-4; D may be TRBD1 (6 bases). The CDR3 spans 15 residues. From germline, CDR1 is LNHDA and CDR2 SQIVND (reference sequence). Deletions cut 3 bases from V and 8 bases from J, with 16 bases between. CDR3: CASSILQGSNEKLFF. DNA of the CDR3: TGTGCCAGTAGTATTCTACAGGGAAGTAACGAAAAACTGTTTTTT.

About this clone itself: Compared with germline, one end of the junction differs, possibly owing to a read error. The V and J genes are TRBV6-5 and TRBJ2-7; 8 nucleotides agree with TRBD1. The V gene's germline CDR1 is MNHEY and CDR2 SVGAGI. The CDR3 runs 13 residues. The CDR3 protein is CASSARQGLEQYF. The CDR3 DNA sequence: TGCGCCAGCAGTGCGAGACAGGGGCTCGAGCAGTACTTC.

The chain employs TRBV7-9 and TRBJ2-7; no clear D gene. Trimming pared 1 base from V and 3 bases from J, leaving 4 bases between. The CDR3 is 12 amino acids. Germline CDR1 is SEHNR and CDR2 is FQNEAQ (reference sequence). Here the CDR3 reads CASSLGFYEQYF. As DNA, the CDR3 is TGTGCCAGCAGCTTAGGGTTCTACGAGCAGTACTTC.

This clone was recorded at least ten times. This CDR3 is CASSLARLAGTTDTQYF. CDR3 nucleotide sequence: TGTGCCAGCAGCTTAGCGCGTCTAGCGGGGACGACAGATACGCAGTATTTT. The rearrangement joins TRBV7-9 to TRBJ2-3; TRBD2 matches at 9 bases. V shed 0 bases and J 3 bases; nucleotides not matched to a gene: 7. Germline CDR1 and CDR2: SEHNR and FQNEAQ (reference sequence). The CDR3 extends over 17 amino acids.

This clone was picked up a small number of times. The V call is TRBV5-1, the J call TRBJ1-1; D is undetermined. V lost 0 bases to trimming and J lost 0 bases, with 12 bases between them. The CDR3 length is 16 residues. Germline-derived CDR1 and CDR2 are SGHRS and YFSETQ. CDR3 sequence (DNA): TGCGCCAGCAGCTTGGCCGAGGGAGGGTTGAACACTGAAGCTTTCTTT. Encoded protein: CASSLAEGGLNTEAFF.

This chain links TRBV5-6 with TRBJ2-1; a weak D match, TRBD2 (7 bases). CDR3 length equals 18 residues. Trimming shortened V by 4 bases and J by 6 bases, and 26 bases separated the two germline ends. Looked up from germline, CDR1 is SGHDT and CDR2 is YYEEEE. The CDR3 protein is CASSLWRGGPLLPNEQFF. The DNA for the CDR3 is TGTGCCAGCAGCCTATGGAGGGGGGGACCCCTTCTGCCCAATGAGCAGTTCTTC. The whole variable domain, filled in from reference TRBV5-6 and TRBJ2-1, reads DAGVTQSPTHLIKTRGQQVTLRCSPKSGHDTVSWYQQALGQGPQFIFQYYEEEERQRGNFPDRFSGHQFPNYSSELNVNALLLGDSALYLCASSLWRGGPLLPNEQFFGPGTRLTVL.

This chain connects TRBV19 to TRBJ2-5, with 8 bases fitting TRBD2. Germline V gene data show CDR1 as LNHDA and CDR2 as SQIVND (reference sequence). The CDR3 runs to 12 residues. V was clipped by 10 bases and J by 5 bases; unmatched bases: 6. This CDR3 is CATGGAGETQYF. The CDR3 DNA is TGTGCCACCGGGGGGGCCGGGGAGACCCAGTACTTC.

V is TRBV2 and J is TRBJ1-2, with TRBD1 matching over 9 bases. CDR3 length: 16 amino acids. The germline V gene encodes CDR1 SNHLY and CDR2 FYNNEI. V gave up 1 base and J gave up 4 bases; unmatched junction bases: 7. The CDR3 is CASSEGGTGFAYGYTF. CDR3 nucleotide sequence: TGTGCCAGCAGTGAAGGGGGGACAGGGTTCGCCTATGGCTACACCTTC.

V gene TRBV4-1 combines with J gene TRBJ1-1; perhaps TRBD1 as D (5 bases). This CDR3 has 13 residues. The V gene lost 1 base and the J gene lost 10 bases, with 13 bases spanning the gap. Germline CDR1 MGHRA, CDR2 YSYEKL. The CDR3 reads CASSQGEGRGAFF. In nucleotides, the CDR3 is TGCGCCAGCAGCCAAGGGGAGGGTAGGGGAGCTTTCTTT.